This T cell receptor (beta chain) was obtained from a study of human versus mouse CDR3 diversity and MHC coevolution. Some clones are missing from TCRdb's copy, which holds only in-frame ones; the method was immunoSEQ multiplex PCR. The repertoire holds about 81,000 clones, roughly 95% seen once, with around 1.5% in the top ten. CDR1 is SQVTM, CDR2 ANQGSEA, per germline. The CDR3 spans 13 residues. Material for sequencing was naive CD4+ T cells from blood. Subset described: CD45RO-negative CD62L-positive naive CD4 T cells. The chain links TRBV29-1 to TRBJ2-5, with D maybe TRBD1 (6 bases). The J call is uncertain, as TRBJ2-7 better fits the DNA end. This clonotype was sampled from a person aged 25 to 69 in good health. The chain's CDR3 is CSVEVGRGSEQYF. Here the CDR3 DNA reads TGCAGCGTTGAAGTGGGCAGGGGCAGCGAGCAGTACTTC.